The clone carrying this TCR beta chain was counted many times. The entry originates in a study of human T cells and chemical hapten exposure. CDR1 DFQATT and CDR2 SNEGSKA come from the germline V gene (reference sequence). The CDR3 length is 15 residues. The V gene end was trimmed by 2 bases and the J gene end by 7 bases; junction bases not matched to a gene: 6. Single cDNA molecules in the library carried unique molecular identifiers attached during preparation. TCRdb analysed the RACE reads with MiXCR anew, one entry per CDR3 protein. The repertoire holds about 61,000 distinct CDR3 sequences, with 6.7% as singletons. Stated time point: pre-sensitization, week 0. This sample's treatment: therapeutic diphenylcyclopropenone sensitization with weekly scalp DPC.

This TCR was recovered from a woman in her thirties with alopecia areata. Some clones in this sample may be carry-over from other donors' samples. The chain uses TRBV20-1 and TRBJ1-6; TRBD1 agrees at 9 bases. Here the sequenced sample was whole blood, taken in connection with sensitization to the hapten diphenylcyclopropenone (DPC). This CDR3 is CSARIAGQGNSPLHF. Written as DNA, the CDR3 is TGCAGTGCTAGAATTGCAGGACAGGGGAATTCACCCCTCCACTTT.